This T cell receptor (beta chain) was sequenced for a study of tumor-infiltrating lymphocytes in glioblastoma multiforme. TCR beta libraries were built from RNA through three nested multiplex PCR rounds using modified ARM-PCR. No unique molecular identifiers were described for these TCRB libraries. Using its own MiXCR run on the multiplex PCR reads, TCRdb lists one record per CDR3 protein. The table records 25,000 to 40,000 distinct CDR3 sequences, around 60% of them present only once. The study, taken as a whole, reports: Just one glioblastoma patient contributed to the TCR-mutation comparison.

On this clonotype: Its antigen is currently unknown.

The junction had 10 bases not matched to a gene; V was cut back by 6 bases and J by 2 bases. In germline, CDR1 is SGHKS, CDR2 YYEKEE (reference sequence). CDR3 length: 16 amino acids. This receptor was obtained from a male donor with glioblastoma. The specimen sequenced was brain tumor tissue. The chain couples TRBV5-5 to TRBJ2-1; 8 bases match TRBD2. CDR3 nucleotides: TGTGCCAGCACAAGAGTCGGTAGCGGGACCTACAATGAGCAGTTCTTC. Encoded protein: CASTRVGSGTYNEQFF.